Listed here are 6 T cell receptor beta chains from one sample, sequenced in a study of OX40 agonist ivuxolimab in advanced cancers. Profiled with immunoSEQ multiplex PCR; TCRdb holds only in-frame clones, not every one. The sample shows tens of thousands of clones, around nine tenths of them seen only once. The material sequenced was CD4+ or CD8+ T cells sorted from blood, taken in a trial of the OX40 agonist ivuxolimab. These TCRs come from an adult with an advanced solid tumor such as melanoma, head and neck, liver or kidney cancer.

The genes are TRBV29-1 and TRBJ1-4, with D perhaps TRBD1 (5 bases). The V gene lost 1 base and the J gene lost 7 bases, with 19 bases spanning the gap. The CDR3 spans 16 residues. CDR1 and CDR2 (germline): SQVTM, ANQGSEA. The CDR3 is CSVEGQSEGVREKLFF. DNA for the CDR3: TGCAGCGTTGAAGGGCAGTCGGAAGGGGTTCGTGAAAAACTGTTTTTT. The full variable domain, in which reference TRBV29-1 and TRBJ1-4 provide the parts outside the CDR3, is SAVISQKPSRDICQRGTSLTIQCQVDSQVTMMFWYRQQPGQSLTLIATANQGSEATYESGFVIDKFPISRPNLTFSTLTVSNMSPEDSSIYLCSVEGQSEGVREKLFFGSGTQLSVL.

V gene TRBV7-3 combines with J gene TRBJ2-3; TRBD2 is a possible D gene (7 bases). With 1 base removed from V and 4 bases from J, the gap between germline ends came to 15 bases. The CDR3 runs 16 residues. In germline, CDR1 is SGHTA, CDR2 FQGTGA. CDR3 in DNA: TGTGCCAGCAGCTTAATGCCTGGGGGGGCCTCAGATACGCAGTATTTT. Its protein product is CASSLMPGGASDTQYF.

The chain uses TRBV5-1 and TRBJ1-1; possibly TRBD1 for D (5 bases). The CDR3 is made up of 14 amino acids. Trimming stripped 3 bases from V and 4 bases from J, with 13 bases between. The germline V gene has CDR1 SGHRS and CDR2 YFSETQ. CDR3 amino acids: CASSSRGWGTEAFF. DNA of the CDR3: TGCGCCAGCAGCTCGAGGGGTTGGGGCACTGAAGCTTTCTTT.

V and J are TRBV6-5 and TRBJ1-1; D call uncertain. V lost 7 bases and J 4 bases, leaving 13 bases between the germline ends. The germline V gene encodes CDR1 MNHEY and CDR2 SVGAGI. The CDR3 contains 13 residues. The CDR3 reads CASTRHASTEAFF. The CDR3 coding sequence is TGTGCCAGCACCCGACACGCCAGCACTGAAGCTTTCTTT.

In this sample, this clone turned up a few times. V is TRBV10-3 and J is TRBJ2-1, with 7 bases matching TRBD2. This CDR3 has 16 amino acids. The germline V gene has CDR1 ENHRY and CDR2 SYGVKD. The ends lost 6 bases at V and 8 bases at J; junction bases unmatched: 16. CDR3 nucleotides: TGTGCCATCAGCAGGACTAGTGGTTTCGGAGTCGATGAGCAGTTCTTC. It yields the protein CAISRTSGFGVDEQFF.

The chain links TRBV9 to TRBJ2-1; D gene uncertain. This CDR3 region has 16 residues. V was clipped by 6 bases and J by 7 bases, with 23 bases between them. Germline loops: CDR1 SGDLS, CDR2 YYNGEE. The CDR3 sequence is CASTDNPRDWGNEQFF. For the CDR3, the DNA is TGTGCCAGCACCGACAACCCCCGAGACTGGGGTAATGAGCAGTTCTTC.